This TCR beta chain derives from a study of persistence of HIV-infected CD4 T cells. The study, taken as a whole, reports: Within sorted populations, more oligoclonal TCRs accompanied more oligoclonal proviruses. Antigen-responding cells were enriched for degenerate expanded CDR3beta sequences.

The immunoSEQ assay was version 4, run in survey mode. Genomic DNA was diluted to 7.5 to 10 ng/uL, up to roughly 1 ug per sample. Assay: immunoSEQ multiplex PCR; the TCRdb copy retains only in-frame clones and omits some. The sample gives over 35,000 clones, 90% to 95% of which show up once; under 2% is in the top ten. On this clone itself: Antigen: not known.

This nonspecific control used anti-CD3/anti-CD28 bead stimulation of CD4+ T cells. Responding CD4+ T cells were sorted by upregulation of both CD40 ligand and CD69. PBMCs were depleted of CD8+ T cells before stimulation. This receptor was taken from an adult man with HIV who was CMV-seropositive. Sequencing used CD4+ T cells sorted from PBMCs after approximately 20-hour stimulation, obtained from a patient who received antiretroviral therapy.

The CDR3 loop reads CSVELGQGYGYTF. DNA of the CDR3: TGCAGCGTTGAATTGGGGCAGGGCTATGGCTACACCTTC. This chain links TRBV29-1 with TRBJ1-2, with TRBD1 as a possible D gene (5 bases). The CDR3 length is 13 residues. V was shortened by 2 bases and J by 4 bases, with 11 bases between the two germline ends. Germline V lookup: CDR1 SQVTM, CDR2 ANQGSEA. The complete variable domain, with remaining parts taken from reference TRBV29-1 and TRBJ1-2, reads SAVISQKPSRDICQRGTSLTIQCQVDSQVTMMFWYRQQPGQSLTLIATANQGSEATYESGFVIDKFPISRPNLTFSTLTVSNMSPEDSSIYLCSVELGQGYGYTFGSGTRLTVV.